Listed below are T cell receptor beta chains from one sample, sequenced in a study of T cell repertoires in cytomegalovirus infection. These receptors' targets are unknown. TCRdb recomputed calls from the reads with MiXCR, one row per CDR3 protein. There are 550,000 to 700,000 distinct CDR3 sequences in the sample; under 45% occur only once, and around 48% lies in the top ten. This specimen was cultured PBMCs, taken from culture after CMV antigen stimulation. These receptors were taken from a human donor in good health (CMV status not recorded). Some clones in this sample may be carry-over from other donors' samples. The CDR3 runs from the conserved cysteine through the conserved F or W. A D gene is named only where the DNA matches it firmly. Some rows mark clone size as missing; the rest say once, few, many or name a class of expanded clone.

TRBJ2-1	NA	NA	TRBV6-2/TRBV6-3	TGTGCCAGCAGGACCTCCTCTAGGACTGATGAGCAGTTCTTC	CASRTSSRTDEQFF
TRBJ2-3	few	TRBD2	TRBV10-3	TGTGCCATCAGTGATACACCCCGAGCGGGAGAGGGCACAGATACGCAGTATTTT	CAISDTPRAGEGTDTQYF
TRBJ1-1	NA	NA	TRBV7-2	TGTGCCAGCAGCTCTGTGACTAGTCTCTGGAACACTGAAGCTTTCTTT	CASSSVTSLWNTEAFF
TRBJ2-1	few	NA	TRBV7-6	TGTGCCAGCAGCTTGGAAGGAGGGAGCTATGAGCAGTTCTTC	CASSLEGGSYEQFF
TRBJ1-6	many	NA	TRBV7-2	TGTGCCAGCAGCCTCGCACTTCGCGGGGCCCTCCACTTT	CASSLALRGALHF
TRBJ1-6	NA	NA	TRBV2	TGTGCCAGCAGTTACCGTGTGACACCCAATTCACCCCTCCACTTT	CASSYRVTPNSPLHF
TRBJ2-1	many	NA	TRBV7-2	TGTGCCAGCAGCTTGATATTTCTCGTCTCCTACAATGAGCAGTTCTTC	CASSLIFLVSYNEQFF
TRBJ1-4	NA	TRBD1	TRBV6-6	TGTGCCAGCAGTACCCAGACAGGGTTGGAAAAACTGTTTTTT	CASSTQTGLEKLFF
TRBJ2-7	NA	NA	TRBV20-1	TGCAGTGCTAGAGATCCCACCTACGAGCAGTACTTC	CSARDPTYEQYF
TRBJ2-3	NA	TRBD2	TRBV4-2	TGTGCCAGCAGCCAAGCTCGACTAGCGGGGCCGACAGATACGCAGTATTTT	CASSQARLAGPTDTQYF
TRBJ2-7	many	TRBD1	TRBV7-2	TGTGCCAGCAGCTTCGACAGGGAACCCTCCTACGAGCAGTACTTC	CASSFDREPSYEQYF
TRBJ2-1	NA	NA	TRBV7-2	TGTGCCAGCAGCGCCGTGGCGGGAAGCTCCTACAATGAGCAGTTCTTC	CASSAVAGSSYNEQFF
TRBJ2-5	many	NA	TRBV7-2	TGTGCCAGCAGCTTACTGGTGCAAGAGACCCAGTACTTC	CASSLLVQETQYF
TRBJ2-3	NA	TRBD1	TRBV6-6	TGTGCCAGCAGTTACCCAACAGGGGGCACAGATACGCAGTATTTT	CASSYPTGGTDTQYF
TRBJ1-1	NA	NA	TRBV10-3	TGTGCCATCAGTGCGGCGACAGGGAACACTGAAGCTTTCTTT	CAISAATGNTEAFF
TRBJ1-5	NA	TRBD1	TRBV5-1	TGCGCCAGCAGCTCGGGACAGTTTAATCAGCCCCAGCATTTT	CASSSGQFNQPQHF
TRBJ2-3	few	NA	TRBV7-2	TGTGCCAGCAGCTTAGTCGTGACTAGCACAGATACGCAGTATTTT	CASSLVVTSTDTQYF
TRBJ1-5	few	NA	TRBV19	TGTGCCAGTAGTCGTGCGCACCAGGGCAATCAGCCCCAGCATTTT	CASSRAHQGNQPQHF
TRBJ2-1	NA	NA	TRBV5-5	TGTGCCAGCAGCTTGGCACCGGCGGGCTACAATGAGCAGTTCTTC	CASSLAPAGYNEQFF
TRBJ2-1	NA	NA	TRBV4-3	TGCGCCAGCAGCCAAGAAGGATCAGTGTACAATGAGCAGTTCTTC	CASSQEGSVYNEQFF